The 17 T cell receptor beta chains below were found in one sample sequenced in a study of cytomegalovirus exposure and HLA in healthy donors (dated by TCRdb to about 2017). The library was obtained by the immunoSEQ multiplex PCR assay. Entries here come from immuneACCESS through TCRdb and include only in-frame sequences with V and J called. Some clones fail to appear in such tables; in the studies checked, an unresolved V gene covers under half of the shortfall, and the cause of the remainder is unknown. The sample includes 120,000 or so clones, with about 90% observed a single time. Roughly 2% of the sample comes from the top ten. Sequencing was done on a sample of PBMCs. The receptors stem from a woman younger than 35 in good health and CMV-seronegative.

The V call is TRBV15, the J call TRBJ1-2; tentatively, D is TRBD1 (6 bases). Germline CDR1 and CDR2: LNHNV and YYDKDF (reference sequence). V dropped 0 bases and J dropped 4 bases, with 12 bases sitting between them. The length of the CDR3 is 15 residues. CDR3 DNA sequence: TGTGCCACCAGCAGAGATGGGGGACAAGCCTATGGCTACACCTTC. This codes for CATSRDGGQAYGYTF.

CDR3 coding DNA: TGCGCCAGCAGTGAGTCGGGCGCAGAGAGCTTAGGGGCCCAGTACTTC. Protein product: CASSESGAESLGAQYF. V usage is TRBV10-2 and J usage is TRBJ2-5; possibly TRBD1 for D (5 bases). The V end was cut by 0 bases, the J end by 9 bases, with 20 bases between. This CDR3 has 16 amino acids. The germline V gene has CDR1 WSHSY and CDR2 SAAADI.

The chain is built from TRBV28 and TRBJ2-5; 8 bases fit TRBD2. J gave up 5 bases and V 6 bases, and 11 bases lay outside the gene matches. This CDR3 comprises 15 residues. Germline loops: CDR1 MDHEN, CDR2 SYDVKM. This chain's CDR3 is CASSLTGPGGETQYF. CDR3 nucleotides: TGTGCCAGCAGCCTGACAGGCCCGGGGGGGGAGACCCAGTACTTC.

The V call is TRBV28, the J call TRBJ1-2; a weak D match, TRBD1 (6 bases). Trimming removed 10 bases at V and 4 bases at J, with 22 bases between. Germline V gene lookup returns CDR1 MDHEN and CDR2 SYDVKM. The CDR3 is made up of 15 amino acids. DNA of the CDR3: TGTGCCACACCTAAGGCGGGGGGCGGCGTCTATGGCTACACCTTC. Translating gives CATPKAGGGVYGYTF.

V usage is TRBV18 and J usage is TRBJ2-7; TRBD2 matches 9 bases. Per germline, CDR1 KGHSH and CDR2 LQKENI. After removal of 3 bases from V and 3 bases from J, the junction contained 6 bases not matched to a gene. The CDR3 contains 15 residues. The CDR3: CASSPPSGAHYEQYF. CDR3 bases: TGTGCCAGCTCACCTCCTAGCGGGGCACACTACGAGCAGTACTTC.

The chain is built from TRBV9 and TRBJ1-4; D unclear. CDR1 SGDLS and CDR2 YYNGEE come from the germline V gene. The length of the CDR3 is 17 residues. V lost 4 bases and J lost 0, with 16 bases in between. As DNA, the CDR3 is TGTGCCAGCAGCCCCAACGCCCATTGGCCAACTAATGAAAAACTGTTTTTT. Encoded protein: CASSPNAHWPTNEKLFF.

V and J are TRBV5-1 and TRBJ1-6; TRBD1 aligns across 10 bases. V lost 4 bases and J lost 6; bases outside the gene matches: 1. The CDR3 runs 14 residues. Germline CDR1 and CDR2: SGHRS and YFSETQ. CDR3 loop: CASSRDRGNSPLHF. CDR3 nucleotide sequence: TGCGCCAGCAGCAGGGACAGGGGTAATTCACCCCTCCACTTT.

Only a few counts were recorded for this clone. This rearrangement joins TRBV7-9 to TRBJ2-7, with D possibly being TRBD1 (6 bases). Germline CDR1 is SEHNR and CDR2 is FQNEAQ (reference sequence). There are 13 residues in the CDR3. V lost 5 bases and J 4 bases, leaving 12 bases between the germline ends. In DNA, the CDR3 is TGTGCCAGCAGCGCCTCCGGACAGTACGAGCAGTACTTC. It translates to CASSASGQYEQYF.

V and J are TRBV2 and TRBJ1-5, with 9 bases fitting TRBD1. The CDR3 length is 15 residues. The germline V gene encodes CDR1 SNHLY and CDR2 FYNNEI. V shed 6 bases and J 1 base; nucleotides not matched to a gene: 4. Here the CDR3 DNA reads TGTGCCAGCAGCCGGGACAGGGAGAGCAATCAGCCCCAGCATTTT. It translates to CASSRDRESNQPQHF.

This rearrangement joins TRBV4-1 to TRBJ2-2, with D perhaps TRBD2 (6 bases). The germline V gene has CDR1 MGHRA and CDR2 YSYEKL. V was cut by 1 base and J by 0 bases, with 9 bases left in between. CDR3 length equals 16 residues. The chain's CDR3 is CASSQAGDANTGELFF. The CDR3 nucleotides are TGCGCCAGCAGCCAAGCGGGGGACGCGAACACCGGGGAGCTGTTTTTT.

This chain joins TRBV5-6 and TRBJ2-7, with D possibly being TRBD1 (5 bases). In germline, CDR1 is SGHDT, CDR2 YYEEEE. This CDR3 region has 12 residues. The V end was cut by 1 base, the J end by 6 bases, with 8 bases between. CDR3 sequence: CASSLSTGEQYF. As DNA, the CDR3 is TGTGCCAGCAGCTTGTCAACAGGCGAGCAGTACTTC.

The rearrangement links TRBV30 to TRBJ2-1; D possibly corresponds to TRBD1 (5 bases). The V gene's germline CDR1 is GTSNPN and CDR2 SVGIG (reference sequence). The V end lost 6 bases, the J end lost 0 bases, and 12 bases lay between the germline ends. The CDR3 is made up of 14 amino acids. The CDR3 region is CACSPQGSYNEQFF. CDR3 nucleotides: TGTGCCTGTTCCCCCCAGGGCTCCTACAATGAGCAGTTCTTC.

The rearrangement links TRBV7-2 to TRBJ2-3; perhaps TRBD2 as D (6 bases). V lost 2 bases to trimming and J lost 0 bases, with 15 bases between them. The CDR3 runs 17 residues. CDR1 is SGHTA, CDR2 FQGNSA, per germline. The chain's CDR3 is CASSLIAHGGSTDTQYF. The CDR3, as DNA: TGTGCCAGCAGCTTAATCGCCCACGGAGGGAGCACAGATACGCAGTATTTT.

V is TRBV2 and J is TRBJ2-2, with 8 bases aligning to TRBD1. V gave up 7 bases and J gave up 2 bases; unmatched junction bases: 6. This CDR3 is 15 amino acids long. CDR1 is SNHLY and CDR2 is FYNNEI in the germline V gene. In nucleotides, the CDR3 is TGTGCCAGCACAGGACAGGGAACTAACACCGGGGAGCTGTTTTTT. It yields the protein CASTGQGTNTGELFF. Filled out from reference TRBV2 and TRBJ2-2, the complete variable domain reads EPEVTQTPSHQVTQMGQEVILRCVPISNHLYFYWYRQILGQKVEFLVSFYNNEISEKSEIFDDQFSVERPDGSNFTLKIRSTKLEDSAMYFCASTGQGTNTGELFFGEGSRLTVL.

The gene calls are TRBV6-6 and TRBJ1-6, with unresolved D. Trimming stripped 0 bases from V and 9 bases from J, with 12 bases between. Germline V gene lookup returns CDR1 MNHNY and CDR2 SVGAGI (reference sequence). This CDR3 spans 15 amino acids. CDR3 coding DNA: TGTGCCAGCAGTTACTCTATCGGAGGAGGTTCACCCCTCCACTTT. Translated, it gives CASSYSIGGGSPLHF.

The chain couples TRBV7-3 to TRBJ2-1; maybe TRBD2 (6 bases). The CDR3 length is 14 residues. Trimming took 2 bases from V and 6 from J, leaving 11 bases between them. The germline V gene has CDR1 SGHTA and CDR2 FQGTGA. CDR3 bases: TGTGCCAGCAGCTTAGGCGGGCGGGGCAATGAGCAGTTCTTC. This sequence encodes CASSLGGRGNEQFF.

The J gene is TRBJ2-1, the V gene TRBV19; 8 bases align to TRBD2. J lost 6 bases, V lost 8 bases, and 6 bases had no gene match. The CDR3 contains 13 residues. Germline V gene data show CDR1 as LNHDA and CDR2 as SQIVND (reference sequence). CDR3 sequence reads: CASSLLAGNEQFF. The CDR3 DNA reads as TGTGCCAGTTCCCTTCTAGCGGGCAATGAGCAGTTCTTC.